A selection of T cell receptor beta chains follows, all from one sample in a study of T-cell memory formation after mild COVID-19. TCRdb redid the calling of the 5' RACE reads with MiXCR, one entry per CDR3 protein. The sample consists of about 140,000 distinct CDR3 sequences, approximately 15% of them appearing once. The specimen was PBMCs or a T cell subset sorted from them (not recorded which). These receptors all stem from an adult woman who had mild COVID-19 (a few samples of this study predate the infection). Cell type and time point are not known. Both conserved end residues are part of each CDR3. D genes are given only for firm matches. Not all rows give a size; the values are once, few, many and, for expanded clones, a class.

d_call clone_size j_call v_call cdr3_aa cdr3_nt
TRBD2 NA TRBJ2-1 TRBV5-1 CASSFGLAVGNEQFF TGCGCCAGCAGCTTTGGACTAGCGGTAGGGAATGAGCAGTTCTTC
TRBD2 NA TRBJ2-1 TRBV5-1 CASSSTSGMGNEQFF TGCGCCAGCAGCTCGACTAGCGGGATGGGTAATGAGCAGTTCTTC
NA NA TRBJ1-1 TRBV12-3/TRBV12-4 CASSLGRVTEAFF TGTGCCAGCAGTTTGGGCAGAGTCACTGAAGCTTTCTTT
NA few TRBJ1-1 TRBV19 CASSIGLKQTEAFF TGTGCCAGTAGTATAGGACTAAAGCAGACTGAAGCTTTCTTT
TRBD2 few TRBJ2-2 TRBV27 CASRRLAGSATGELFF TGTGCCAGCAGGAGGCTAGCGGGATCGGCCACCGGGGAGCTGTTTTTT
TRBD1 many TRBJ2-1 TRBV24-1 CATSDSWGQSYNEQFF TGTGCCACCAGTGATTCCTGGGGACAGTCCTACAATGAGCAGTTCTTC
TRBD2 NA TRBJ2-1 TRBV5-1 CASSPSGTMSYNEQFF TGCGCCAGCAGCCCTAGCGGGACTATGTCCTACAATGAGCAGTTCTTC
TRBD2 few TRBJ2-3 TRBV7-2 CASSSQGTSGSGTQYF TGTGCCAGCAGCTCCCAGGGGACTAGCGGGAGCGGTACGCAGTATTTT
NA few TRBJ2-5 TRBV4-1 CASSQDRGGGAGETQYF TGCGCCAGCAGCCAAGATCGTGGTGGGGGGGCTGGCGAGACCCAGTACTTC
TRBD2 NA TRBJ2-1 TRBV20-1 CSAASGRKGSYNEQFF TGCAGTGCTGCCAGCGGGAGGAAGGGCTCCTACAATGAGCAGTTCTTC
NA NA TRBJ2-7 TRBV20-1 CSARRIYEQYF TGCAGTGCTAGACGGATCTACGAGCAGTACTTC
TRBD2 few TRBJ2-3 TRBV6-6 CASRISGLTDTQYF TGTGCCAGCAGAATTAGCGGGCTCACAGATACGCAGTATTTT
TRBD2 NA TRBJ2-6 TRBV7-9 CASRRTSGAISGANVLTF TGTGCCAGCAGGCGGACTAGCGGGGCGATCTCTGGGGCCAACGTCCTGACTTTC
TRBD2 NA TRBJ2-1 TRBV5-1 CASSLGGLAGYNEQFF TGCGCCAGCAGCTTGGGGGGGCTAGCGGGATACAATGAGCAGTTCTTC
TRBD1 NA TRBJ2-6 TRBV7-8 CASSLANPWTGQGGANVLTF TGTGCCAGCAGCTTAGCCAACCCGTGGACAGGGCAAGGTGGGGCCAACGTCCTGACTTTC
TRBD2 NA TRBJ2-5 TRBV5-1 CASSNRTSRETQYF TGCGCCAGCAGCAACCGGACTAGCCGGGAGACCCAGTACTTC
TRBD2 NA TRBJ2-1 TRBV7-2 CASSLASSGGGSYNEQFF TGTGCCAGCAGCTTAGCATCTTCGGGAGGCGGATCCTACAATGAGCAGTTCTTC